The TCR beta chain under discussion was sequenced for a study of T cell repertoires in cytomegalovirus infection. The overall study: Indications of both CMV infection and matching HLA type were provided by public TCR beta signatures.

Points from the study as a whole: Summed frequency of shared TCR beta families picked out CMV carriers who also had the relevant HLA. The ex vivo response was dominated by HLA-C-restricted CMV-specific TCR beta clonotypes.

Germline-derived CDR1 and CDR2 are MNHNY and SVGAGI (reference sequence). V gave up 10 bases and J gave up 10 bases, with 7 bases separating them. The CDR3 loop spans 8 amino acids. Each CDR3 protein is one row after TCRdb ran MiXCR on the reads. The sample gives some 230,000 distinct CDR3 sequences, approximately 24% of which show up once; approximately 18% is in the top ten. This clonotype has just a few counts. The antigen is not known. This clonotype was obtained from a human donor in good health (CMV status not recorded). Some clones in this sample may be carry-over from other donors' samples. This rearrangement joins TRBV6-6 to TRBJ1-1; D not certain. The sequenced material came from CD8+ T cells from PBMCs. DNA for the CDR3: TGTGCCATCCCTGGAGCTTTCTTT. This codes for CAIPGAFF.